This passage covers 10 T cell receptor beta chains from one sample sequenced in a study of CD8 T cells in Susac syndrome. A quantity of about 0.45 to 1 ug RNA underwent reverse transcription using random hexamers. TCRdb analysed the immunoSEQ multiplex PCR reads with MiXCR anew, one entry per CDR3 protein. In the table there are 100,000 to 150,000 distinct CDR3 sequences, more than 85% of which are singletons. The sample taken for sequencing was CD8+ T cells from PBMCs. These receptors all stem from a human donor with multiple sclerosis.

This chain joins TRBV14 and TRBJ1-2; TRBD1 matches 8 bases. The V and J ends lost 4 bases and 6 bases, in that order; junction bases with no gene match: 7. Per germline, CDR1 SGHDN and CDR2 FVKESK. The CDR3 has 14 residues. This CDR3 is CASSPWTGMDGYTF. The DNA for the CDR3 is TGTGCCAGCAGCCCCTGGACAGGGATGGATGGCTACACCTTC.

This clonotype was detected only once. The chain links TRBV27 to TRBJ2-5; either TRBD1 or TRBD2 may fit D (5 bases each). The germline gives CDR1 MNHEY, CDR2 SMNVEV (reference sequence). This CDR3 comprises 16 residues. Between the trimmed V and J ends, which lost 2 bases and 2 bases, there was a span of 15 bases. The CDR3 sequence: CASSLRGARWQETQYF. The CDR3, as DNA: TGTGCCAGCAGTTTAAGAGGGGCTCGCTGGCAAGAGACCCAGTACTTC.

CDR3: CASSLARGGDEQFF. The CDR3 nucleotides read TGTGCCAGCAGCTTAGCCCGGGGGGGCGATGAGCAGTTCTTC. The V gene is TRBV7-9, the J gene TRBJ2-1; 8 nucleotides agree with TRBD2. The CDR3 is 14 residues long. Unmatched junction bases numbered 3, after V lost 0 bases and J lost 8 bases. Germline assignment: CDR1 SEHNR and CDR2 FQNEAQ (reference sequence). The entire variable domain, with the rest obtained from reference TRBV7-9 and TRBJ2-1, is as follows: DTGVSQNPRHKITKRGQNVTFRCDPISEHNRLYWYRQTLGQGPEFLTYFQNEAQLEKSRLLSDRFSAERPKGSFSTLEIQRTEQGDSAMYLCASSLARGGDEQFFGPGTRLTVL.

V usage is TRBV3-1 and J usage is TRBJ2-7; possible D gene TRBD2, 6 bases. Trimming pared 6 bases from V and 2 bases from J, leaving 11 bases between. CDR3 length equals 13 residues. Germline V gene sequence: CDR1 LGHDT, CDR2 YNNKEL (reference sequence). The CDR3 is CASSWGVPYEQYF. CDR3 bases: TGTGCCAGCAGTTGGGGGGTACCCTACGAGCAGTACTTC.

The chain couples TRBV9 to TRBJ2-5; 7 nucleotides agree with TRBD2. This CDR3 has 17 residues. V gave up 3 bases and J gave up 2 bases; unmatched junction bases: 13. Germline values: CDR1 SGDLS, CDR2 YYNGEE. CDR3 in DNA: TGTGCCAGCAGCGATGGGCTGCGGGACGGGAGGCAAGAGACCCAGTACTTC. Amino acids: CASSDGLRDGRQETQYF.

The count of this clonotype is one. The rearrangement links TRBV6-5 to TRBJ2-3; D possibly uses TRBD1 or TRBD2 (5 bases each). From germline, CDR1 is MNHEY and CDR2 SVGAGI. This CDR3 has 13 amino acids. V was cut by 0 bases and J by 4 bases, with 5 bases left in between. The CDR3 protein is CASSYSGADTQYF. The CDR3 DNA reads as TGTGCCAGCAGTTACTCGGGGGCAGATACGCAGTATTTT.

The V call is TRBV2, the J call TRBJ1-2, with TRBD1 as a possible D gene (6 bases). The CDR3 loop spans 14 amino acids. The V gene lost 2 bases and the J gene lost 4 bases, with 11 bases spanning the gap. CDR1 SNHLY and CDR2 FYNNEI come from the germline V gene. Written as DNA, the CDR3 is TGTGCCAGCAGTGAAACAGGGCCGGCCTATGGCTACACCTTC. Residues: CASSETGPAYGYTF.

The DNA of the CDR3 is TGCGCCAGCAGCCAAGTCGCGGGGGGATGGAACACCGGGGAGCTGTTTTTT. Its translation is CASSQVAGGWNTGELFF. J is TRBJ2-2 and V is TRBV4-1; TRBD2 matches 8 bases. The ends lost 1 base at V and 1 base at J; junction bases unmatched: 5. Germline V gives CDR1 MGHRA, CDR2 YSYEKL. This CDR3 region has 17 residues.

The gene calls are TRBV28 and TRBJ2-5; D could derive from TRBD1 or TRBD2 (6 bases each). Germline loops: CDR1 MDHEN, CDR2 SYDVKM. This CDR3 contains 15 residues. Trimming pared 5 bases from V and 5 bases from J, leaving 18 bases between. The CDR3 sequence: CASSLRRGAGETQYF. The CDR3 DNA follows: TGTGCCAGCAGTCTAAGGAGGGGGGCCGGGGAGACCCAGTACTTC.

The chain joins TRBV18 to TRBJ1-1; 7 nucleotides align to TRBD1. Germline CDR1 reads KGHSH; CDR2 reads LQKENI. The CDR3 is 16 amino acids. With 3 bases clipped from V and 1 base from J, the junction kept 8 bases outside the gene matches. CDR3 in amino acids: CASSPLGTEPNTEAFF. CDR3 bases: TGTGCCAGCTCACCCTTAGGGACAGAACCGAACACTGAAGCTTTCTTT.